This TCR beta chain appears in the sequencing data of a study of shared clonotypes between healthy human individuals. Study-wide background: Each donor's CD4 naive and CD4 memory cells filled three plates apiece, CD8 naive two, and CD8 memory one.

Sequencing was performed with immunoSEQ multiplex PCR; in TCRdb, only in-frame clones are kept and a portion is missing. The table lists fewer than 1 million clones, about 96% of them singletons. Findings and limits, study-wide: Naive subsets generally had larger estimated richness than memory subsets.

CD45RO-negative, CCR7-selected cells formed the naive CD8 fraction, which excluded terminally differentiated effector memory CD45RA+ cells. Worth noting for this clone: Antigen: not known.

Trimming took 6 bases from V and 0 from J, leaving 12 bases between them. Germline V lookup: CDR1 MDHEN, CDR2 SYDVKM. This CDR3 spans 15 amino acids. This chain uses TRBV28 with TRBJ1-5; D might be TRBD1 (5 bases). Material for sequencing was naive CD8+ T cells sorted from blood. This TCR was recovered from a man under 40 in good health. The chain's CDR3 is CASRPGTYSNQPQHF. The CDR3, as DNA: TGTGCCAGCAGGCCTGGGACTTATAGCAATCAGCCCCAGCATTTT.